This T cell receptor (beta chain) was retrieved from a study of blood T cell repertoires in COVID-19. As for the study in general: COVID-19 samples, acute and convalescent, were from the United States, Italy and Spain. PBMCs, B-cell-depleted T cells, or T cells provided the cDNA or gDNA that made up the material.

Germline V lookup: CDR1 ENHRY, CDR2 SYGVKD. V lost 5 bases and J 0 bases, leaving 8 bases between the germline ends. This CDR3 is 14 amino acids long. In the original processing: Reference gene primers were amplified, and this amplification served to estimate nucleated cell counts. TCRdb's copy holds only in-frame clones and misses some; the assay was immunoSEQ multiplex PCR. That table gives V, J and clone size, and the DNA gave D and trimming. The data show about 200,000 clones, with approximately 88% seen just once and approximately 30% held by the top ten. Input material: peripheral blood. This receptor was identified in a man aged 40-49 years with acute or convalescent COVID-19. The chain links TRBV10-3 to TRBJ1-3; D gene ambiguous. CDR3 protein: CAISQRSSGNTIYF. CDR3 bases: TGTGCCATCAGTCAACGCAGCTCTGGAAACACCATATATTTT.